This TCR beta chain was recorded in a study of T cells after yellow fever vaccination. Background on the study: The SMART-Seq v4 Ultra Low Input method served to prepare the low-cell-number fractions. Study-level findings and limits: After the booster, nearly 98% of CD4 and 88% of CD8 primary-response clones were re-detected.

MiXCR was run by TCRdb on the 5' RACE reads, yielding one entry per CDR3 protein. The top ten clones hold 18% of a sample with about 330,000 distinct CDR3 sequences, about 6.9% of them seen once. The CDR3 sequence is 15 residues long. Deletions cut 4 bases from V and 2 bases from J, with 14 bases between. Germline V gene data show CDR1 as SGHNT and CDR2 as YYREEE (reference sequence). A remark on this clonotype: Antigen specificity is unknown.

This chain connects TRBV5-4 to TRBJ2-3, with a possible D match to TRBD2 (5 bases). The sample here was PBMCs, taken 35 to 50 days after the first yellow fever vaccination. This clonotype was obtained from a man younger than 30 who received the YFV17D yellow fever vaccine. DNA of the CDR3: TGTGCCAGCAGCCGTCCCCCCGGGATCACAGATACGCAGTATTTT. Translated, it gives CASSRPPGITDTQYF.